This entry describes one T cell receptor (beta chain). Antigen unknown. The source of the sample is a study of cytomegalovirus exposure and HLA in healthy donors. Study-wide points: Cytomegalovirus-associated status was assigned to 164 TCR beta chains. Later, an analysis found that TCR clusters from the first cohort tended to co-occur in the 90 to 150 validation repertoires.

Libraries were prepared by immunoSEQ multiplex PCR; TCRdb keeps only in-frame clonotypes and omits some of them. The table has 130,000 to 150,000 clones, about 90% seen once. Germline V lookup: CDR1 MNHEY, CDR2 SMNVEV (reference sequence). The CDR3 sequence is 17 residues long. V was shortened by 3 bases and J by 0 bases, with 18 bases between the two germline ends. The chain joins TRBV27 to TRBJ2-7, with D perhaps matching TRBD1 (6 bases). The TCR was taken from a man younger than 35 in good health and CMV-seronegative. The sample comprised PBMCs. The CDR3 reads CASSFRGQGPFSYEQYF. Here the CDR3 DNA reads TGTGCCAGCAGTTTTAGAGGCCAGGGGCCCTTCTCCTACGAGCAGTACTTC.